One sample yielded the 11 T cell receptor beta chains listed below, sequenced in a study of glioma-infiltrating T cells. Using RNA template, CDR3s of TCR alpha and beta were amplified with iRepertoire arm-PCR. TCRdb recomputed calls from the multiplex PCR reads with MiXCR, one row per CDR3 protein. The data show more than 110,000 distinct CDR3 sequences, about two fifths seen once. Sequencing was done on a sample of glioma tissue, nonneoplastic brain tissue, or PBMCs (not recorded which). The receptors were gathered from a human donor with low-grade glioma or glioblastoma, undergoing nonglioma brain surgery, or in good health (not recorded which).

This clonotype was seen a single time. The conserved phenylalanine or tryptophan is not found at the CDR3 terminus, so this likely reflects a read error. J is TRBJ2-2 and V is TRBV4-2, with D tentatively TRBD2 (6 bases). Trimming cost V 4 bases and J 4 bases, with 10 bases left between them. From germline, CDR1 is LGHNA and CDR2 YNFKEQ. This CDR3 comprises 14 residues. In DNA, the CDR3 is TGTGCCAGCAGCCCTAGCGTAGGCACCGGGGAGCTGTTTTCT. It translates to CASSPSVGTGELFS.

Notes on this clonotype: A much larger clonotype is one base distant, so this may be a read error. The chain joins TRBV6-2 or TRBV6-3 to TRBJ2-1, with TRBD2 matching 14 bases. The CDR3 runs 15 residues. Germline values: CDR1 MNHEY, CDR2 SVGEGT. V lost 6 bases to trimming and J lost 13 bases; unmatched junction nucleotides: 11. For the CDR3, the DNA is TGTGCCAGCAGCACCGGGACTAGCGGGAGAGGGGATCAGTTCTTC. Protein: CASSTGTSGRGDQFF.

The CDR3 DNA follows: TGCAGCGTGCACAGGGGTCAAGAGACCCAGTACTTC. Its translation: CSVHRGQETQYF. The chain links TRBV29-1 to TRBJ2-5; 7 nucleotides line up with TRBD1. The CDR3 contains 12 residues. V lost 6 bases and J lost 2; bases outside the gene matches: 3. Looked up from germline, CDR1 is SQVTM and CDR2 is ANQGSEA. The entire variable domain, with the rest obtained from reference TRBV29-1 and TRBJ2-5, is as follows: SAVISQKPSRDICQRGTSLTIQCQVDSQVTMMFWYRQQPGQSLTLIATANQGSEATYESGFVIDKFPISRPNLTFSTLTVSNMSPEDSSIYLCSVHRGQETQYFGPGTRLLVL.

The CDR3 sequence is CASSYPVDGLYGYTF. In nucleotides, the CDR3 is TGTGCCAGCAGTTATCCTGTGGACGGCCTCTATGGCTACACCTTC. The rearrangement joins TRBV6-5 to TRBJ1-2, with D unresolved. Trimming left V 3 bases short and J 4 bases short, with 15 bases between. Germline CDR1 is MNHEY and CDR2 is SVGAGI. This CDR3 region has 15 residues.

The chain carries TRBV20-1 and TRBJ2-5; D ambiguous. CDR3 size: 12 residues. In germline, CDR1 is DFQATT, CDR2 SNEGSKA (reference sequence). V was shortened by 2 bases and J by 4 bases, with 8 bases between the two germline ends. CDR3: CSARIVPETQYF. The CDR3 DNA follows: TGCAGTGCTAGAATAGTGCCAGAGACCCAGTACTTC.

The V and J genes are TRBV20-1 and TRBJ2-3; D gene ambiguous. V lost 1 base to trimming and J lost 0 bases, with 11 bases between them. Germline CDR1 is DFQATT and CDR2 is SNEGSKA (reference sequence). The length of the CDR3 is 15 residues. CDR3: CSARVLSASTDTQYF. DNA of the CDR3: TGCAGTGCTAGAGTTTTGTCGGCTAGCACAGATACGCAGTATTTT.

This rearrangement joins TRBV18 to TRBJ2-1; D is unclear. This CDR3 spans 13 amino acids. Trimming took off 3 bases at V and 7 bases at J, with 10 bases between the two ends. Germline CDR1 KGHSH, CDR2 LQKENI. The CDR3 sequence is CASSPSSVNEQFF. The CDR3 region has the DNA TGTGCCAGCTCACCGTCCTCCGTTAATGAGCAGTTCTTC.

This clonotype has just a few counts. The V call is TRBV12-3 or TRBV12-4, the J call TRBJ1-5; D is unclear. Between the trimmed V and J ends, which lost 2 bases and 5 bases, there was a span of 7 bases. This CDR3 spans 13 amino acids. This chain's CDR3 is CASSLYSYQPQHF. For the CDR3, the DNA is TGTGCCAGCAGTTTATACTCGTATCAGCCCCAGCATTTT.

This clonotype was seen more than once but under ten times. The chain carries TRBV14 and TRBJ1-1, with a possible D match to TRBD1 (5 bases). From germline, CDR1 is SGHDN and CDR2 FVKESK. Trimming pared 1 base from V and 1 base from J, leaving 22 bases between. The CDR3 spans 19 residues. CDR3 amino acids: CASSQAGWGRRYWNTEAFF. CDR3 DNA: TGTGCCAGCAGCCAAGCCGGATGGGGCAGAAGATATTGGAACACTGAAGCTTTCTTT.

The rearrangement links TRBV19 to TRBJ1-5, with D possibly TRBD1 on 5 matching bases. Trimming took off 1 base at V and 0 bases at J, with 13 bases between the two ends. Per the germline V gene, CDR1 is LNHDA and CDR2 is SQIVND (reference sequence). CDR3 size: 17 residues. The CDR3, as DNA: TGTGCCAGTAGTATAGCCGCGGGACGGAATAGCAATCAGCCCCAGCATTTT. As protein: CASSIAAGRNSNQPQHF.

The chain is built from TRBV6-2 or TRBV6-3 and TRBJ2-1, with D perhaps being TRBD1 or TRBD2 (6 bases each). CDR1 and CDR2 (germline): MNHEY, SVGEGT. This CDR3 comprises 17 residues. The V end lost 4 bases, the J end lost 3 bases, and 19 bases lay between the germline ends. CDR3 bases: TGTGCCAGCAGTTCAATCTCTCAGGGGAGGTACTACAATGAGCAGTTCTTC. This gives the protein CASSSISQGRYYNEQFF.